This T cell receptor beta chain was sequenced during a study of blood T cell repertoires in COVID-19. Looked up from germline, CDR1 is SGHNT and CDR2 is YYREEE (reference sequence). Trimming took 4 bases from V and 8 from J, leaving 13 bases between them. This CDR3 is 13 amino acids long. Per the study methods: Amplification from reference gene primers served as the basis for estimated nucleated cell counts. Data came from immunoSEQ multiplex PCR; TCRdb stores just in-frame clones and leaves some out. V, J and clone size reflect that table, while D and trimming were determined from the DNA. Of 350,000 or so clones in the sample, approximately 82% were seen once.

Sequenced sample: peripheral blood. The origin of this receptor is a man aged 25-40 years with active or convalescent COVID-19. V and J are TRBV5-4 and TRBJ2-1; D gene ambiguous. The CDR3 region has the DNA TGTGCCAGCAGCGTTTCCGGGTCGGATGAGCAGTTCTTC. Encoded protein: CASSVSGSDEQFF.